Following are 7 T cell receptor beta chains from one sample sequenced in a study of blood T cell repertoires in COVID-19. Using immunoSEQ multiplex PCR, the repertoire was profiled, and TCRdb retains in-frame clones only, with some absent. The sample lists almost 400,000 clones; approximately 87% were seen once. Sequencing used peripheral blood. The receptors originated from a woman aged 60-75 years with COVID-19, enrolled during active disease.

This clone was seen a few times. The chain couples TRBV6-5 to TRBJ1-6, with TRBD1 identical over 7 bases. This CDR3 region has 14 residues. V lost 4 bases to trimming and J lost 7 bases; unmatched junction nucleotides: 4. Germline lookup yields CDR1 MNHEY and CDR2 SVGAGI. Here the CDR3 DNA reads TGTGCCAGCAGTTCGGGACAGCTAAATTCACCCCTCCACTTT. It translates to CASSSGQLNSPLHF.

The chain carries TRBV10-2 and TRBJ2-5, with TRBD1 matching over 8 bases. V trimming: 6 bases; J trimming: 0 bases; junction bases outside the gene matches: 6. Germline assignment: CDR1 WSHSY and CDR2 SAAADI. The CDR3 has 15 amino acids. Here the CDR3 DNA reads TGCGCCAGCAGCCCCGGACAGGGCTACCAAGAGACCCAGTACTTC. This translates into CASSPGQGYQETQYF.

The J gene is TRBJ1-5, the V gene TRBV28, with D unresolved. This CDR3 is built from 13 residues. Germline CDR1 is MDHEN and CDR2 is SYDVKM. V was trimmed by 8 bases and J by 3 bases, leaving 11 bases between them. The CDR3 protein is CASLERANQPQHF. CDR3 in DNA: TGTGCCAGCCTGGAGAGGGCCAATCAGCCCCAGCATTTT.

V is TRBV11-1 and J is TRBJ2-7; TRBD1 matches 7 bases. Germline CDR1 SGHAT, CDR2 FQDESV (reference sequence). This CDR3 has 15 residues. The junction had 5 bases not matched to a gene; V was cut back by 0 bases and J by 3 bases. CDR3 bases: TGTGCCAGCAGCTTAGCGGCCGGGACAGACTACGAGCAGTACTTC. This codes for CASSLAAGTDYEQYF.

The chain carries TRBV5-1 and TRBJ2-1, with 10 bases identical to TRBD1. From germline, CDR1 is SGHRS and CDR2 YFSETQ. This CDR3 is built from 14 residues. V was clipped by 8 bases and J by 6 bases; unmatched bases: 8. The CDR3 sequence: CARPRDRGVNEQFF. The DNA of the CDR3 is TGCGCCAGACCCCGGGACAGGGGTGTCAATGAGCAGTTCTTC.

This chain's CDR3 is CASSAGTGLQTEAFF. The CDR3 bases are TGCGCCAGCAGCGCCGGGACAGGGCTCCAAACTGAAGCTTTCTTT. The chain is built from TRBV5-1 and TRBJ1-1, with TRBD1 identical over 9 bases. Germline CDR1 is SGHRS and CDR2 is YFSETQ. This CDR3 region has 15 residues. V shed 4 bases and J 5 bases; nucleotides not matched to a gene: 9.

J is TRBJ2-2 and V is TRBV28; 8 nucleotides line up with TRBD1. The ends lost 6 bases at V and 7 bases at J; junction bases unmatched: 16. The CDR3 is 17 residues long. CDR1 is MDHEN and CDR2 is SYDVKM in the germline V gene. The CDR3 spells CASRRGHTGGENGELFF. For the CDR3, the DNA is TGTGCCAGCAGGAGGGGTCATACAGGGGGTGAAAACGGGGAGCTGTTTTTT.